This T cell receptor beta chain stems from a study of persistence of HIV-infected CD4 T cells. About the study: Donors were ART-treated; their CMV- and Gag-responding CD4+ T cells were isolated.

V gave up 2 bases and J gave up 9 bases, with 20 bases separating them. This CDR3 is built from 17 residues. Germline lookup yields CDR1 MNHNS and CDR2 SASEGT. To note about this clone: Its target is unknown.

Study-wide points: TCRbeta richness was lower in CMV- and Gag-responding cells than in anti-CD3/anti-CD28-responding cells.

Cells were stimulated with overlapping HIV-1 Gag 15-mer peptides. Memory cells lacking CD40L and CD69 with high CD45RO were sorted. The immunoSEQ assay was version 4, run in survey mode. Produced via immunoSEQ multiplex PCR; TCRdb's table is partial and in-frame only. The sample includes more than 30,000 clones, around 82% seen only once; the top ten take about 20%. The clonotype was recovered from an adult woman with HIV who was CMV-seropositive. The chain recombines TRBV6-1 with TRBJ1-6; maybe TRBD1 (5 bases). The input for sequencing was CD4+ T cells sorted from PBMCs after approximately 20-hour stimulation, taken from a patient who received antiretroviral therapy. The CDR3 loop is CASSELRFTGGVSPLHF. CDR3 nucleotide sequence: TGTGCCAGCAGTGAACTTAGATTTACAGGAGGGGTTTCACCCCTCCACTTT.